The rows below give T cell receptor beta chains drawn from one sample of a study of T-cell reconstitution after alpha-beta-depleted transplantation in children. A single record per CDR3 protein comes from TCRdb applying MiXCR to the PCR reads. The table lists about 600,000 distinct CDR3 sequences, approximately 22% of them singletons. Source: PBMCs, mostly from graft donor cells, taken 360 days after TCRalphabeta/CD19-depleted stem cell transplant. Receptors were obtained from a boy in the first two years of life who had a stem cell transplant for acute myeloid leukemia, so the T cells may come from the graft donor. Both conserved end residues are part of each CDR3. Fields, in order: V gene, J gene, clone size, D gene, CDR3 protein, CDR3 DNA. The D gene is left open where the match is weak. Clone size is given for some rows only: seen once, a few or many times, or a class if the clone is expanded.

V gene: TRBV2; J gene: TRBJ1-1; clone size: NA; D gene: TRBD1; CDR3 protein: CASSRDSTRFF; CDR3 DNA: TGTGCCAGCAGCCGGGACAGTACAAGATTCTTT
V gene: TRBV4-1; J gene: TRBJ2-1; clone size: NA; D gene: NA; CDR3 protein: CASSQADYPRDEQFF; CDR3 DNA: TGCGCCAGCAGCCAAGCGGACTATCCAAGGGATGAGCAGTTCTTC
V gene: TRBV5-1; J gene: TRBJ2-1; clone size: few; D gene: TRBD1; CDR3 protein: CASSSLDRESSYNEQFF; CDR3 DNA: TGCGCCAGCAGCTCCTTGGACAGGGAGAGCTCCTACAATGAGCAGTTCTTC
V gene: TRBV20-1; J gene: TRBJ1-2; clone size: NA; D gene: NA; CDR3 protein: CSGTPTGNYGYTF; CDR3 DNA: TGCAGTGGTACACCTACAGGGAACTATGGCTACACCTTC
V gene: TRBV7-6; J gene: TRBJ2-3; clone size: once; D gene: NA; CDR3 protein: CASSLALAPGTQYF; CDR3 DNA: TGTGCCAGCAGCTTAGCCTTGGCGCCCGGTACGCAGTATTTT
V gene: TRBV7-3; J gene: TRBJ2-1; clone size: many; D gene: TRBD2; CDR3 protein: CASSLQSGGPRNEQFF; CDR3 DNA: TGTGCCAGCAGCCTTCAAAGCGGGGGGCCCAGGAATGAGCAGTTCTTC
V gene: TRBV15; J gene: TRBJ2-2; clone size: many; D gene: NA; CDR3 protein: CATSRADRDTGELFF; CDR3 DNA: TGTGCCACCAGCAGAGCGGACAGAGACACCGGGGAGCTGTTTTTT
V gene: TRBV5-1; J gene: TRBJ1-3; clone size: NA; D gene: NA; CDR3 protein: CASSLGHRDSRSSGNTIYF; CDR3 DNA: TGCGCCAGCAGCTTGGGCCATCGGGACTCCCGGAGCTCTGGAAACACCATATATTTT
V gene: TRBV12-3/TRBV12-4; J gene: TRBJ1-5; clone size: many; D gene: NA; CDR3 protein: CASSFGDVGNQPQHF; CDR3 DNA: TGTGCCAGCAGTTTTGGGGACGTGGGCAATCAGCCCCAGCATTTT
V gene: TRBV12-3/TRBV12-4; J gene: TRBJ2-3; clone size: NA; D gene: TRBD2; CDR3 protein: CASSPGTSPNPDTQYF; CDR3 DNA: TGTGCCAGCAGTCCGGGGACTAGCCCTAACCCAGATACGCAGTATTTT